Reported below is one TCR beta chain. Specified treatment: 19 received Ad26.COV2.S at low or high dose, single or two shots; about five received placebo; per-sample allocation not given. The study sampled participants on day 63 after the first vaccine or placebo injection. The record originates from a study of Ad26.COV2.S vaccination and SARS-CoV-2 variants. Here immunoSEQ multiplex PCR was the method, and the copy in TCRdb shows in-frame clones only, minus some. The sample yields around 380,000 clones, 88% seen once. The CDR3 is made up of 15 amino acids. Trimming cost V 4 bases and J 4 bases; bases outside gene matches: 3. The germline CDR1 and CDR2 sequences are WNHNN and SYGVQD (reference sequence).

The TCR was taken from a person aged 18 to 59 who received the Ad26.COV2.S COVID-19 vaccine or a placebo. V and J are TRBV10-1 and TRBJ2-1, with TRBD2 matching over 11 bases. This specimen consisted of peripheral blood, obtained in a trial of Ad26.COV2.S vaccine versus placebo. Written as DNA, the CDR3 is TGCGCCAGCAGTGGGCCTAGCGGGGGGTACAATGAGCAGTTCTTC. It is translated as CASSGPSGGYNEQFF.